These 15 T cell receptor beta chains share one sample of origin, sequenced in a study of regulatory and conventional T cells in RAG deficiency. The method was immunoSEQ multiplex PCR; TCRdb's version includes in-frame clones alone and lacks a portion of them. The sample holds 20,000 to 25,000 clones, around 95% seen once. Genomic DNA came from blood conventional CD4+ T cells gated CD25-low CD127-high. The sample was also linked to a second study, of regulatory T cells. From that study: The PCR used 52 TRBV and 13 TRBJ primers.

Sequenced: CD25- CD4+ T cells sorted from blood. These receptors all stem from a human donor in good health.

CDR3 residues: CASTPRLTSGGSPTYEQYF. The CDR3, as DNA: TGCGCCAGCACACCCCGATTGACTAGCGGGGGTAGTCCGACCTACGAGCAGTACTTC. This chain joins TRBV5-1 and TRBJ2-7, with 12 bases matching TRBD2. The trim removed 6 bases at V and 2 bases at J, leaving 18 bases unmatched. The CDR3 is made up of 19 amino acids. Germline V gives CDR1 SGHRS, CDR2 YFSETQ.

The gene calls are TRBV7-3 and TRBJ2-1; TRBD2 matches 7 bases. V lost 5 bases, J lost 8 bases, and 12 bases stayed unmatched. The CDR3 length is 15 residues. CDR1 is SGHTA and CDR2 is FQGTGA in the germline V gene. The CDR3 nucleotides read TGTGCCAGCAGCCCAGTAGGCGGGAGACGGGATGAGCAGTTCTTC. Amino acid sequence: CASSPVGGRRDEQFF.

The rearrangement joins TRBV9 to TRBJ2-1, with 7 nucleotides matching TRBD1. V lost 0 bases, J lost 2 bases, and 11 bases stayed unmatched. Germline lookup yields CDR1 SGDLS and CDR2 YYNGEE. CDR3 length equals 18 residues. DNA for the CDR3: TGTGCCAGCAGCGTAGGGACCGGGACAGCATTTACCTACAATGAGCAGTTCTTC. Its protein is CASSVGTGTAFTYNEQFF.

V gene TRBV5-1 combines with J gene TRBJ2-2, with D tentatively TRBD1 (6 bases). This CDR3 has 15 amino acids. Deletions cut 3 bases from V and 5 bases from J, with 14 bases between. Germline CDR1 SGHRS, CDR2 YFSETQ. The CDR3 protein is CASSYFGQGTGELFF. The CDR3 nucleotides read TGCGCCAGCAGCTACTTCGGTCAGGGGACCGGGGAGCTGTTTTTT.

V and J are TRBV6-5 and TRBJ2-3; 10 bases match TRBD2. CDR3 size: 15 residues. Trimming removed 2 bases from V and 4 bases from J; junction bases left unmatched: 3. Germline CDR1 and CDR2: MNHEY and SVGAGI. The CDR3 loop reads CASSYLAGVPDTQYF. DNA of the CDR3: TGTGCCAGCAGTTACCTAGCGGGGGTGCCAGATACGCAGTATTTT.

The gene calls are TRBV7-2 and TRBJ1-2; 8 bases match TRBD1. Trimming removed 3 bases from V and 3 bases from J; junction bases left unmatched: 6. There are 15 residues in the CDR3. In germline, CDR1 is SGHTA, CDR2 FQGNSA. In DNA form, the CDR3 reads TGTGCCAGCAGCTTGGTGGCAGGGGGCGACTATGGCTACACCTTC. As protein: CASSLVAGGDYGYTF.

The gene calls are TRBV7-3 and TRBJ1-1, with D unresolved. The CDR3 is 13 residues long. Between the trimmed V and J ends, which lost 2 bases and 3 bases, there was a span of 7 bases. Germline CDR1 SGHTA, CDR2 FQGTGA. The CDR3 protein is CASSLDLDTEAFF. CDR3 sequence (DNA): TGTGCCAGCAGCTTAGATCTAGACACTGAAGCTTTCTTT.

The chain links TRBV7-8 to TRBJ2-3, with D possibly TRBD1 on 5 matching bases. Germline assignment: CDR1 SGHVS and CDR2 FQNEAQ. There are 15 residues in the CDR3. Trimming took off 4 bases at V and 5 bases at J, with 16 bases between the two ends. The CDR3 region has the DNA TGTGCCAGCAGCTCCCAAGGGGTTCGAGGAGATACGCAGTATTTT. This gives the protein CASSSQGVRGDTQYF.

CDR3 region: CASSGRQGINSPLHF. CDR3 DNA: TGTGCCAGCAGCGGGAGACAGGGGATTAATTCACCCCTCCACTTT. J is TRBJ1-6 and V is TRBV9; 8 bases fit TRBD1. Germline CDR1 SGDLS, CDR2 YYNGEE. The ends lost 3 bases at V and 6 bases at J; junction bases unmatched: 5. The CDR3 length is 15 residues.

The V call is TRBV5-1, the J call TRBJ2-1; D unclear. The V end lost 4 bases, the J end lost 7 bases, and 12 bases lay between the germline ends. Germline-derived CDR1 and CDR2 are SGHRS and YFSETQ. The CDR3 loop spans 13 amino acids. CDR3 nucleotide sequence: TGCGCCAGCAGCCCCTCAGGTGAGAATGAGCAGTTCTTC. Encoded protein: CASSPSGENEQFF.

For this clone: At one end, the junction sequence differs from germline, possibly due to a read error. This same CDR3 is encoded by further DNA sequences in the sample. The chain's CDR3 is CASSQEGTGGNSPLHF. As DNA, the CDR3 is TGCGCCAGCAGCCAAGAGGGGACAGGGGGAAATTCCCCCCTCCACTTT. The rearrangement joins TRBV4-3 to TRBJ1-6; TRBD1 matches at 11 bases. Germline assignment: CDR1 LGHNA and CDR2 YSLEER. This CDR3 has 16 residues.

V usage is TRBV19 and J usage is TRBJ1-1, with D possibly being TRBD1 (5 bases). The germline gives CDR1 LNHDA, CDR2 SQIVND (reference sequence). This CDR3 is 14 amino acids long. The V end lost 1 base, the J end lost 5 bases, and 11 bases lay between the germline ends. CDR3 in amino acids: CASSIAGGGTEAFF. The CDR3, as DNA: TGTGCCAGTAGTATAGCTGGGGGAGGAACTGAAGCTTTCTTT.

This rearrangement joins TRBV19 to TRBJ2-3, with 12 bases matching TRBD2. The V and J ends lost 0 bases and 3 bases, in that order; junction bases with no gene match: 7. The CDR3 extends over 18 amino acids. CDR1 and CDR2 from the germline V gene are LNHDA and SQIVND (reference sequence). The CDR3 region has the DNA TGTGCCAGTAGTATAGATCTCGGACTAGCGGGGATGACAGATACGCAGTATTTT. Amino acid sequence: CASSIDLGLAGMTDTQYF. Supplemented by reference TRBV19 and TRBJ2-3, the full variable domain reads DGGITQSPKYLFRKEGQNVTLSCEQNLNHDAMYWYRQDPGQGLRLIYYSQIVNDFQKGDIAEGYSVSREKKESFPLTVTSAQKNPTAFYLCASSIDLGLAGMTDTQYFGPGTRLTVL.

This chain connects TRBV7-9 to TRBJ2-7, with 10 positions matching TRBD1. The germline CDR1 and CDR2 sequences are SEHNR and FQNEAQ (reference sequence). The CDR3 spans 16 residues. V was clipped by 4 bases and J by 1 base; unmatched bases: 7. CDR3 amino acids: CASSYLPGQGSYEQYF. Here the CDR3 DNA reads TGTGCCAGCAGCTATCTCCCGGGACAGGGGTCCTACGAGCAGTACTTC.

The rearrangement uses TRBV30 and TRBJ1-5; a possible D gene is TRBD1 (5 bases). This CDR3 has 13 residues. The V and J ends lost 1 base and 5 bases respectively, with 9 bases between them. Germline V gene sequence: CDR1 GTSNPN, CDR2 SVGIG (reference sequence). The CDR3 DNA is TGTGCCTGGAGTGAGGGGCTGGATCAGCCCCAGCATTTT. Its translation is CAWSEGLDQPQHF.